This T cell receptor beta chain came from a study of blood T cell repertoires in COVID-19. CDR1 and CDR2 (germline): SGHRS, YFSETQ. The length of the CDR3 is 17 residues. V trimming: 4 bases; J trimming: 5 bases; junction bases outside the gene matches: 13. Measured with immunoSEQ multiplex PCR; TCRdb has only the in-frame clones, and not every one. The top ten clones hold 2.5% to 3% of a sample with a few hundred thousand clones, over 75% of them seen once. Donors in Cohort 3 who had recovered were those with two negative PCRs, healthcare professional clearance, or resolution of their symptoms. This clonotype was sampled from a woman in her twenties or thirties who had recovered from COVID-19. The sequencing input was PBMCs or T cells enriched from blood (not recorded which). The V and J genes are TRBV5-1 and TRBJ2-5; 11 positions match TRBD2. CDR3 bases: TGCGCCAGCAGCCCGGGACTAGCGGATACACGCGCGGAGACCCAGTACTTC. Amino acids: CASSPGLADTRAETQYF.